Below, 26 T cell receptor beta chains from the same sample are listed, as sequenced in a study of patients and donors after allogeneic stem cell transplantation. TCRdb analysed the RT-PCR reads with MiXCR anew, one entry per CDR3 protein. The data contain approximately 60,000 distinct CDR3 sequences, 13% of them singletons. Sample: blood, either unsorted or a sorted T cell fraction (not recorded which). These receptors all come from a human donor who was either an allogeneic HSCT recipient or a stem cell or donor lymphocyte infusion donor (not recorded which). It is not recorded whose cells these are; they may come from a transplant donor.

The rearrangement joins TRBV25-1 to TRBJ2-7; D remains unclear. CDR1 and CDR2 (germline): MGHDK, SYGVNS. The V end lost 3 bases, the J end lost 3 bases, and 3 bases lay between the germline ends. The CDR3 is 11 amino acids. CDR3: CASSEVYEQYF. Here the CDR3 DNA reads TGTGCCAGCAGTGAGGTCTACGAGCAGTACTTC.

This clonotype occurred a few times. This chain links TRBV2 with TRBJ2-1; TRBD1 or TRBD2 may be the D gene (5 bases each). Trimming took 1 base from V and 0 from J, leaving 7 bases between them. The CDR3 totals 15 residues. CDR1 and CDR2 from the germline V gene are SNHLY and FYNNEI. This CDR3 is CASSEEGSSYNEQFF. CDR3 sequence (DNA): TGTGCCAGCAGTGAAGAGGGGAGCTCCTACAATGAGCAGTTCTTC.

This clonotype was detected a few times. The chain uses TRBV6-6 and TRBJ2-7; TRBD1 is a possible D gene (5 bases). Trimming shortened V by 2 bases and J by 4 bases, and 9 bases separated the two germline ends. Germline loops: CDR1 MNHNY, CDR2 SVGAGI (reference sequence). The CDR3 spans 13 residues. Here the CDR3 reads CASSYAQEYEQYF. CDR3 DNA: TGTGCCAGCAGTTACGCACAGGAATACGAGCAGTACTTC.

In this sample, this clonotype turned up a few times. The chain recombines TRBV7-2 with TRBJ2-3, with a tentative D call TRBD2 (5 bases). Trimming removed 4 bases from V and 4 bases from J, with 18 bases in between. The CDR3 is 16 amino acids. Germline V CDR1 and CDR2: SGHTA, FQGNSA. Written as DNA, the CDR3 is TGTGCCAGCAGCTACCACCCTGGGAGTCTCTCAGATACGCAGTATTTT. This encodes CASSYHPGSLSDTQYF.

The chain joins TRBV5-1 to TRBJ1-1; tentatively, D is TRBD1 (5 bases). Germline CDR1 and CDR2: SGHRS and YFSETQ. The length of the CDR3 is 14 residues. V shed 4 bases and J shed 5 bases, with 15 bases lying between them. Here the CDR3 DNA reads TGCGCCAGCAGCCCCAGTGGGGGATGGACTGAAGCTTTCTTT. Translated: CASSPSGGWTEAFF.

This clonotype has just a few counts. The CDR3 region has the DNA TGTGCCAGCTCGAGCAAACCAGGGAGTCAGGGACAGCCCCAGCATTTT. Amino acids: CASSSKPGSQGQPQHF. This rearrangement joins TRBV18 to TRBJ1-5, with a tentative D call TRBD1 (5 bases). The germline CDR1 and CDR2 sequences are KGHSH and LQKENI. This CDR3 comprises 16 residues. The V gene lost 6 bases and the J gene lost 7 bases, with 22 bases spanning the gap. Supplemented by reference TRBV18 and TRBJ1-5, the full variable domain reads NAGVMQNPRHLVRRRGQEARLRCSPMKGHSHVYWYRQLPEEGLKFMVYLQKENIIDESGMPKERFSAEFPKEGPSILRIQQVVRGDSAAYFCASSSKPGSQGQPQHFGDGTRLSIL.

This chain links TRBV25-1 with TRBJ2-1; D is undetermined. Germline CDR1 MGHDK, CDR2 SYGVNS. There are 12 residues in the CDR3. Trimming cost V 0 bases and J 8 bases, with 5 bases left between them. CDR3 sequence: CASSEYVYEQFF. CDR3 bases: TGTGCCAGCAGTGAATATGTCTATGAGCAGTTCTTC.

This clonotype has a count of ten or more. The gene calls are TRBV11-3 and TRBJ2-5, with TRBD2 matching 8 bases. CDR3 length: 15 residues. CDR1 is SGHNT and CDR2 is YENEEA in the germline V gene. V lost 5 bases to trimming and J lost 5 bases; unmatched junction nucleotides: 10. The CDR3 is CASSMGLGAVETQYF. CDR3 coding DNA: TGTGCCAGCAGCATGGGACTAGGGGCTGTGGAGACCCAGTACTTC.

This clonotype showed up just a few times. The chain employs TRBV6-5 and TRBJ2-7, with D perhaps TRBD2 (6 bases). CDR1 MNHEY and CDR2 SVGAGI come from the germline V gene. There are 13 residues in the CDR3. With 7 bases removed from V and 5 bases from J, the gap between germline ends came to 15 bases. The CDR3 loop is CASIGRDRNEQYF. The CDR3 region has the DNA TGTGCCAGCATCGGGCGGGATAGAAACGAGCAGTACTTC.

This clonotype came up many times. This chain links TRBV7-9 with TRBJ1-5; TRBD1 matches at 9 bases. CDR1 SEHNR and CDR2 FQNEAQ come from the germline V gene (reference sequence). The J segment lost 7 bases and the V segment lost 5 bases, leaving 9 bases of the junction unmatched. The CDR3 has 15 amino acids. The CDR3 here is CASSDITGGDQPQHF. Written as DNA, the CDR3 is TGTGCCAGCAGCGACATTACAGGGGGCGACCAGCCCCAGCATTTT. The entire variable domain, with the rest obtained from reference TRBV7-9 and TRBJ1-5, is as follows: DTGVSQNPRHKITKRGQNVTFRCDPISEHNRLYWYRQTLGQGPEFLTYFQNEAQLEKSRLLSDRFSAERPKGSFSTLEIQRTEQGDSAMYLCASSDITGGDQPQHFGDGTRLSIL.

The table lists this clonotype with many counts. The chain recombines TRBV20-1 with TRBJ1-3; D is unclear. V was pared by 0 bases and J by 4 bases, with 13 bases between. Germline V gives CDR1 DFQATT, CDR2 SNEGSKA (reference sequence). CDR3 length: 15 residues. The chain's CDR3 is CSARDSNTLGNTIYF. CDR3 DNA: TGCAGTGCTAGAGACAGCAACACCTTAGGAAACACCATATATTTT.

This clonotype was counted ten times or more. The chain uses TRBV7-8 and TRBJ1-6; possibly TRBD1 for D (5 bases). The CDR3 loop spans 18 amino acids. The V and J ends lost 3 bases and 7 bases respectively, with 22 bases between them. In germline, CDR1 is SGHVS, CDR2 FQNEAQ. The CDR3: CASSFWSPGGASNSPLHF. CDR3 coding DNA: TGTGCCAGCAGCTTTTGGTCTCCGGGTGGGGCCTCAAATTCACCCCTCCACTTT.

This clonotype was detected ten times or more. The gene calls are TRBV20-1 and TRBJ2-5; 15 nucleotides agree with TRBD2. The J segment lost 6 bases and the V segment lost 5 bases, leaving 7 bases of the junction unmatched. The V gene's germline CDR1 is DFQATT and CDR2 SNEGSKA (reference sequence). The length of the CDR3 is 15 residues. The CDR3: CSAGIGLAGGKTQYF. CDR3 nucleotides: TGCAGTGCTGGCATAGGACTAGCGGGAGGGAAGACCCAGTACTTC.

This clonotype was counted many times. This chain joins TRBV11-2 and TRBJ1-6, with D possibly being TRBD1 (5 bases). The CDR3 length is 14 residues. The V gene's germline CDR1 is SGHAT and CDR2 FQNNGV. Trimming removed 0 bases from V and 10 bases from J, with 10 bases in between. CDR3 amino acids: CASSLDLGVSPLHF. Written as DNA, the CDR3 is TGTGCCAGCAGCTTAGATCTGGGGGTGTCACCCCTCCACTTT.

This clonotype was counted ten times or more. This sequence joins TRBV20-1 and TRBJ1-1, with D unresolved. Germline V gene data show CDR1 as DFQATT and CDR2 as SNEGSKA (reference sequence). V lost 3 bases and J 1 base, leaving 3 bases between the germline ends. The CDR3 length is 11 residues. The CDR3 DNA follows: TGCAGTGCTAGTGGGAACACTGAAGCTTTCTTT. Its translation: CSASGNTEAFF.

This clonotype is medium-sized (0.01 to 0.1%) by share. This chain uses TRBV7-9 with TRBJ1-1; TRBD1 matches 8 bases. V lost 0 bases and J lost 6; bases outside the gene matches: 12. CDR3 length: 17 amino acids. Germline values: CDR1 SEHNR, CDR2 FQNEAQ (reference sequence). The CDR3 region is CASSLAGTGRRDPEAFF. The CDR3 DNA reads TGTGCCAGCAGCTTAGCAGGGACAGGACGGAGGGATCCTGAAGCTTTCTTT. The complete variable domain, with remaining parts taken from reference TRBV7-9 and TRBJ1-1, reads DTGVSQNPRHKITKRGQNVTFRCDPISEHNRLYWYRQTLGQGPEFLTYFQNEAQLEKSRLLSDRFSAERPKGSFSTLEIQRTEQGDSAMYLCASSLAGTGRRDPEAFFGQGTRLTVV.

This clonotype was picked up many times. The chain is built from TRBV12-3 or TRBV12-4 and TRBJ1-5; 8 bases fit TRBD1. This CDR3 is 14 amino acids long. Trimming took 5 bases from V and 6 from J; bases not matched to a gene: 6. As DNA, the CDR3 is TGTGCCAGCAGTATAGACAGGGGTGGTCAGCCCCAGCATTTT. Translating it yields CASSIDRGGQPQHF.

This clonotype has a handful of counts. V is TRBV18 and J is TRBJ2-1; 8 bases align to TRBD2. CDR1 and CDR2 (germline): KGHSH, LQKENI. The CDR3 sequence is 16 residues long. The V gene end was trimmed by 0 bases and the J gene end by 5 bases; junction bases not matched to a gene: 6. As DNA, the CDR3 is TGTGCCAGCTCACCACCTGGACTAGCTGGAAACAATGAGCAGTTCTTC. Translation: CASSPPGLAGNNEQFF.

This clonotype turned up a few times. The CDR3 DNA reads as TGTGCCAGCAGTTTAGAGGACAGTCAAGAGACCCAGTACTTC. The encoded protein is CASSLEDSQETQYF. This rearrangement joins TRBV12-3 or TRBV12-4 to TRBJ2-5, with a weak D call TRBD1 (6 bases). The CDR3 contains 14 residues. V shed 1 base and J shed 2 bases, with 8 bases lying between them.

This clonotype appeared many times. The DNA of the CDR3 is TGTGCCATCAGTGAGTCGGGGGGGCAGGAGATGAACACTGAAGCTTTCTTT. It specifies CAISESGGQEMNTEAFF. The genes are TRBV10-3 and TRBJ1-1; maybe TRBD1 (6 bases). V dropped 0 bases and J dropped 0 bases, with 14 bases sitting between them. Germline V CDR1 and CDR2: ENHRY, SYGVKD. This CDR3 spans 17 amino acids.

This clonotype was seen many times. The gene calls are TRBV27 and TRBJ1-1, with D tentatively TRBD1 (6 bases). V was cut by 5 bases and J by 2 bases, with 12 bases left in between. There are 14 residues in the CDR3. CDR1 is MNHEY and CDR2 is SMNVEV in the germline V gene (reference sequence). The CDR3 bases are TGTGCCAGCAGTCCCCGGACAGAAAACACTGAAGCTTTCTTT. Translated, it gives CASSPRTENTEAFF.

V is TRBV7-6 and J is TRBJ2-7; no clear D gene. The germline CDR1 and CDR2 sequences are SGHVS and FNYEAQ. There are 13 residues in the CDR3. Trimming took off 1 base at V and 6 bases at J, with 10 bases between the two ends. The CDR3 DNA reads TGTGCCAGCAGCTTAGGAGATCTCCCCGAGCAGTACTTC. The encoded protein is CASSLGDLPEQYF.

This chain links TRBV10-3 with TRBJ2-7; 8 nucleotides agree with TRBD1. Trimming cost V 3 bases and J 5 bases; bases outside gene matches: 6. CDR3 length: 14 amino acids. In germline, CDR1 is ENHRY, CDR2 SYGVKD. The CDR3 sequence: CAISERGQAHEQYF. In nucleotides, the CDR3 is TGTGCCATCAGTGAAAGGGGACAGGCTCACGAGCAGTACTTC.

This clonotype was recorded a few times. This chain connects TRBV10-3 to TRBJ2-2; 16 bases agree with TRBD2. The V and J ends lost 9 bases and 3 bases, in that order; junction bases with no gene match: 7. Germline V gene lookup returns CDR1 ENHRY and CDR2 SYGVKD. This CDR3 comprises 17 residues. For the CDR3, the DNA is TGTGCCATTCGAAGAGGGACTAGCGGGAGGGACACCGGGGAGCTGTTTTTT. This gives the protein CAIRRGTSGRDTGELFF.

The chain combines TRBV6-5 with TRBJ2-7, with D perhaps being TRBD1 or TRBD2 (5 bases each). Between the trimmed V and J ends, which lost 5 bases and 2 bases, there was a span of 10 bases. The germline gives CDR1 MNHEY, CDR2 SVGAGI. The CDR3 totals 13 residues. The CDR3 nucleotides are TGTGCCAGCAGTATGGGACCTCCCTACGAGCAGTACTTC. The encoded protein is CASSMGPPYEQYF.

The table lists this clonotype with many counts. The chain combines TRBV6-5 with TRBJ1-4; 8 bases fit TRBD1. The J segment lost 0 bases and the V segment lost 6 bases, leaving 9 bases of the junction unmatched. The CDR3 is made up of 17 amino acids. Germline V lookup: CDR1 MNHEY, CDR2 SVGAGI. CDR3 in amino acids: CASSRGQGGATNEKLFF. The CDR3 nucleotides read TGTGCCAGCAGCCGAGGACAGGGTGGAGCAACTAATGAAAAACTGTTTTTT.